Listed below are T cell receptor beta chains from one sample, sequenced in a study of T cell repertoires in cytomegalovirus infection. TCRdb redid the calling of the reads with MiXCR, one entry per CDR3 protein. The sample yields approximately 700,000 distinct CDR3 sequences, 35% to 40% seen once. The sequenced sample was PBMCs. The origin of the receptors is a human donor in good health (CMV status not recorded). Some clones in this sample may be carry-over from other donors' samples. CDR3s leave out the opening cysteine and the closing phenylalanine or tryptophan. The order of the fields is V gene, D gene, J gene, CDR3 protein. D genes are given only for firm matches.

TRBV12-3/TRBV12-4	TRBD2	TRBJ2-4	ASSFGPSGFDIQY
TRBV4-1	.	TRBJ2-7	ASSQDPPLARAYEQY
TRBV28	TRBD1	TRBJ1-6	ASSHQGEVSPLH
TRBV5-6	.	TRBJ2-7	ASSLEYYEQY
TRBV7-2	.	TRBJ1-5	ASSLVSWNQPQH
TRBV28	.	TRBJ1-3	ASSLQDVTGNTIY
TRBV2	.	TRBJ2-7	ASSEGRGHEQY
TRBV28	.	TRBJ1-1	ASSSRIRGNTEAF
TRBV29-1	.	TRBJ2-2	SVTGRDSAGELF
TRBV12-5	TRBD1	TRBJ1-2	ASGLGGDRGSGYT
TRBV6-8	TRBD1	TRBJ1-3	AISLTGAGNTIY
TRBV7-8	.	TRBJ2-1	ASSHLDSYNEQF
TRBV7-2	.	TRBJ1-3	ASSKVQGVGNTIY
TRBV28	.	TRBJ1-1	ASSDPGRLMNTEAF
TRBV12-3/TRBV12-4	.	TRBJ1-2	ASSFTGLHGYT
TRBV12-3/TRBV12-4	TRBD1	TRBJ1-6	ASSQGQGANSPLH
TRBV7-9	.	TRBJ1-3	ASSRPEGNTIY
TRBV20-1	TRBD1	TRBJ1-2	SARADGQGTFGYGYT
TRBV7-3	.	TRBJ1-1	ASSYRVYRDTEAF
TRBV6-1	.	TRBJ2-3	ASSGSRGVTDTQY
TRBV6-5	.	TRBJ2-3	ASIPGTGATDTQY
TRBV11-2	.	TRBJ2-1	ASSLVARSYNEQF
TRBV6-4	TRBD1	TRBJ2-1	ARSDRTGTGDDEQF
TRBV3-1	.	TRBJ2-3	ASSQPKDTQY
TRBV7-2	.	TRBJ2-1	ASSFRDSPYNEQF
TRBV10-3	.	TRBJ2-7	AIGERGAEQY
TRBV3-1	TRBD1	TRBJ2-7	ASSQVRQGWFEQY
TRBV5-1	TRBD1	TRBJ1-1	ASRRQGEQNEAF
TRBV5-6	.	TRBJ1-1	ASSSTNRVSEAF
TRBV25-1	.	TRBJ2-2	ASSEYQRNTGELF
TRBV5-1	.	TRBJ1-2	ASTSGQPSYGYT
TRBV6-2/TRBV6-3	TRBD2	TRBJ2-7	ASSYGTSAYEQY
TRBV7-6	TRBD1	TRBJ2-1	TSSQTGGAYNEQF
TRBV19	.	TRBJ1-2	ASSFLPGPSLRGYT
TRBV7-9	.	TRBJ1-3	AAVLSGNTIY
TRBV28	TRBD1	TRBJ1-6	ASRHFTGGNSPLH
TRBV6-2/TRBV6-3	.	TRBJ2-7	PSCTGSSYEQY
TRBV6-1	.	TRBJ1-5	ASSGRGANQPQH
TRBV7-2	.	TRBJ1-5	ASSLSNQPQH
TRBV7-8	TRBD2	TRBJ2-3	ASSLGLAGPSGTQY
TRBV7-6	.	TRBJ2-3	ASSPKRLYTDTQY
TRBV6-6	.	TRBJ2-6	ASSYLAGPLSGANVLT
TRBV27	.	TRBJ1-1	ASSSRGADTEAF
TRBV28	.	TRBJ2-3	ASRLRTDTQY
TRBV11-2	TRBD1	TRBJ1-1	ASSVHPQGGNTEAL
TRBV30	TRBD1	TRBJ1-1	AWSTGGTEAF
TRBV28	.	TRBJ1-1	ASSPDRPEAF